This T cell receptor (beta chain) was sequenced in a study of T cell responses to AZD1222 COVID-19 vaccine. Trimming left V 3 bases short and J 4 bases short, with 9 bases between. The CDR3 has 14 residues. CDR1 KGHSH and CDR2 LQKENI come from the germline V gene. Assay used: immunoSEQ multiplex PCR; TCRdb lists only in-frame clones, some missing. The table includes over 8,000 clones, more than 75% detected once. The specimen comprised peripheral blood, sampled 28 days after the second AZD1222 dose. The J gene is TRBJ1-4, the V gene TRBV18, with D perhaps matching TRBD1 (5 bases). This sequence originates from an adult who received the AZD1222 COVID-19 vaccine. CDR3 nucleotide sequence: TGTGCCAGCTCACCCCAGCAGGGTAATGAAAAACTGTTTTTT. It encodes CASSPQQGNEKLFF.